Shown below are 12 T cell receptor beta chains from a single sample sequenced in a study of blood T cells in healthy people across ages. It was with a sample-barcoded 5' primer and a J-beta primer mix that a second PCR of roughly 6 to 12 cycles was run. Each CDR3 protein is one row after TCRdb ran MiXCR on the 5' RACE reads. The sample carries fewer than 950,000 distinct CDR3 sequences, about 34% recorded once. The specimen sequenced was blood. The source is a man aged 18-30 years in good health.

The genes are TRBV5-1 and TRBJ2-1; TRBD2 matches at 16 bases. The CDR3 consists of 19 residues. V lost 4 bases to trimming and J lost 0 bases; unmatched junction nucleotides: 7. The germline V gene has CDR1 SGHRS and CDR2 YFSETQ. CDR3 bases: TGCGCCAGCAGCAGTCCGGGACTAGCGGGGGGGCGCTCCTACAATGAGCAGTTCTTC. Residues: CASSSPGLAGGRSYNEQFF.

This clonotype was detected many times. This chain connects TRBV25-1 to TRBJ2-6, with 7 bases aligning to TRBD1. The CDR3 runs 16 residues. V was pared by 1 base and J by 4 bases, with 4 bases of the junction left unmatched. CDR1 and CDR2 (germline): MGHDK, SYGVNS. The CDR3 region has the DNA TGTGCCAGCAGTGAATGGACAGGAACCGGGGCCAACGTCCTGACTTTC. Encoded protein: CASSEWTGTGANVLTF.

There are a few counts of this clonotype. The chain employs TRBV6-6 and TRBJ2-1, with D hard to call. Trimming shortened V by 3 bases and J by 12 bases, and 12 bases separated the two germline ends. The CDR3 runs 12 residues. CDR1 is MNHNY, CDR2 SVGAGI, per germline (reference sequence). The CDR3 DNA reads TGTGCCAGCAGTTATAAGGTCTCAGGGCAGTTCTTC. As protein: CASSYKVSGQFF.

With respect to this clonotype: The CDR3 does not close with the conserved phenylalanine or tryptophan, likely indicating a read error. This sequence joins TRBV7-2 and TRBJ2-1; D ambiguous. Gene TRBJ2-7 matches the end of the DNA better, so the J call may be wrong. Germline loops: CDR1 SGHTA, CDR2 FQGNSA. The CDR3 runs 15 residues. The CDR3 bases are TGTGCCAGCAGCTTCTGGACGCGACCCGACAATGAGCAGTACTTG. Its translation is CASSFWTRPDNEQYL.

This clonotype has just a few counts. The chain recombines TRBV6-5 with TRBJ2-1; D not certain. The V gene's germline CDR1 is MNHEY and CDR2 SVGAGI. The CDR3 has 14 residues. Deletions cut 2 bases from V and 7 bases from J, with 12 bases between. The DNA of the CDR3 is TGTGCCAGCAGTTACGGGGTGCAAGGGAATGAGCAGTTCTTC. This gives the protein CASSYGVQGNEQFF.

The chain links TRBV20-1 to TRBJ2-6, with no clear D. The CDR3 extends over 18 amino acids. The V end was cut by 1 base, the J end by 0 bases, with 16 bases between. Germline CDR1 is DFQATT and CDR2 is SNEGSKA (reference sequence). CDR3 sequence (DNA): TGCAGTGCTAGAGCTAAAGGACCGATCAGCTCTGGGGCCAACGTCCTGACTTTC. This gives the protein CSARAKGPISSGANVLTF.

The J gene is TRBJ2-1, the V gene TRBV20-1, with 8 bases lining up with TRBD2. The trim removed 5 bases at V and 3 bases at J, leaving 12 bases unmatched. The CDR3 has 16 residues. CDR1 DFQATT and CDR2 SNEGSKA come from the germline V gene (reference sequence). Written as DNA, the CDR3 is TGCAGTGCTCCCTTCCAATTAGCGGGGCTCTACAATGAGCAGTTCTTC. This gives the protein CSAPFQLAGLYNEQFF.

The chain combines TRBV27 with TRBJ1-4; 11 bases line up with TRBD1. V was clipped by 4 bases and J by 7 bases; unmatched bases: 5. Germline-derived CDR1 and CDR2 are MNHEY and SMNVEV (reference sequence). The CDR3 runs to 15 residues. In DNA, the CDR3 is TGTGCCAGCAGTTCGTGGGACAGGGGGAGTGAAAAACTGTTTTTT. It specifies CASSSWDRGSEKLFF.

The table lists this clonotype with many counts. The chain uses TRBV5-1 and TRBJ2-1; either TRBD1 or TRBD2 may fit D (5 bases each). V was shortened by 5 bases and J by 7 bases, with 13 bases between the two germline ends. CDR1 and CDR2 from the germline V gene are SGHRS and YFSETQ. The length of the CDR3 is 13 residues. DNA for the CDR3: TGCGCCAGCAGGGCCGGGACCCTTAATGAGCAGTTCTTC. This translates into CASRAGTLNEQFF.

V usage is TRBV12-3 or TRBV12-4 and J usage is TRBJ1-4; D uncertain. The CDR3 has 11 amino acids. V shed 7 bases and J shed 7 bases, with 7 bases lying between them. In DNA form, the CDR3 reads TGTGCCAGCACCGTGGGTGAAAAACTGTTTTTT. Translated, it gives CASTVGEKLFF.

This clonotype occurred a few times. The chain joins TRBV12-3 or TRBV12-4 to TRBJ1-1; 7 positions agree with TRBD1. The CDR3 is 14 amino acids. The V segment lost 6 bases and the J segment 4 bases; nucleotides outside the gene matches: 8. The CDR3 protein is CASRNQGGSTEAFF. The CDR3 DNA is TGTGCCAGCAGAAACCAGGGGGGTAGCACTGAAGCTTTCTTT.

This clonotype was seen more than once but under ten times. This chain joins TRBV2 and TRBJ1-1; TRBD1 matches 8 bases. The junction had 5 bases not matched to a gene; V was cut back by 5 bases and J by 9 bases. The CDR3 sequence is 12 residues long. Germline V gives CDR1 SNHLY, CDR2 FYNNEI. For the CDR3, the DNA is TGTGCCAGCAGTCCAGGACAGGGCCAAGCTTTCTTT. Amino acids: CASSPGQGQAFF. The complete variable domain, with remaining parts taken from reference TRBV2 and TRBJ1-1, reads EPEVTQTPSHQVTQMGQEVILRCVPISNHLYFYWYRQILGQKVEFLVSFYNNEISEKSEIFDDQFSVERPDGSNFTLKIRSTKLEDSAMYFCASSPGQGQAFFGQGTRLTVV.